This T cell receptor beta chain derives from a study of blood T cell repertoires in COVID-19 (dated by TCRdb to 2018 to 2020). Regarding the study in general: Samples from collaborators originated in the United States, Italy and Spain and spanned both the acute and convalescent phases of COVID-19. The samples were drawn from two sources: the first 160 participants of the ongoing ImmuneRACE study, and fewer than 1,500 subjects contributed by 6 global collaborators. The prospective study material was composed of cDNA or gDNA derived from T cells, B-cell-depleted T cells, or PBMCs. Subjects who had been exposed to COVID-19, were actively infected with it, or had recovered from it provided the deeply sampled blood TCRbeta repertoires that made up the dataset. A freely available public database, intended as a resource for researchers studying the immune response to SARS-CoV-2, is where the repertoires were released. Sample metadata almost always included a de-identified subject ID, COVID-19 status, age in years and sex. Where HLA class I and class II types were available, the types were taken from metadata supplied by the sample provider, not from assay-based typing. Study-wide findings and limitations: How much clinical and demographic metadata was included differed by source and by participant, and the metadata was provided uncurated.

The immunoSEQ Assay, a bias-controlled multiplex PCR, was used to amplify TCRbeta CDR3 regions from genomic DNA. Regarding the original processing steps: Nucleated cell counts per sample were estimated from amplification of reference gene primers within the assay. To quantify the absolute abundance of each unique TCRbeta CDR3 rearrangement, sequence reads were collapsed and filtered. For each sample, productive Simpson clonality was calculated by taking the square root of Simpson's diversity index across productive rearrangements. The clones in this table, taken by TCRdb from immuneACCESS, are in-frame only. Not every clone is retained; where verified, under half of the shortfall comes from an unresolved V gene, and the cause of the rest is unknown. V and J calls and clone size are as listed in that table; D and trimming were resolved from the DNA. The sample has under 7,000 clones on record, less than 85% of them singletons. Of the sample, roughly an eighth is held by the ten largest clones.

CDR1 and CDR2 are drawn from the germline V gene (reference sequence): MNHEY, SMNVEV. For this chain, trimming is 5 bases at the V end and 5 bases at the J end, and the number of junction bases without a gene match is 9. From cysteine to phenylalanine, the CDR3 is 16 amino acids long. The read is trimmed to its CDR3 DNA, 48 bases read in frame from base 1. Comment on this clone: Its binding antigen is unknown. It has no much larger one-base neighbor in the sample; base qualities were not kept.

Whole blood was collected in K2EDTA tubes by collaborating institutions according to the institutions' own protocols. For TCRbeta analysis, collaborator samples were shipped as frozen whole blood, as isolated PBMCs, or as DNA extracted from either sample type. The sequence derives from a human donor in a cohort sampled during active COVID-19. The chain uses TRBV27 and TRBJ1-3, with 10 middle bases fitting TRBD1. The sample comprised peripheral blood. The base sequence is TGTGCCAGCAGTATAACCGGGACAGGGGTTCGAAACACCATATATTTT. Translated, this gives CASSITGTGVRNTIYF.